The 18 T cell receptor beta chains below all came from one sample that was sequenced in a study of CD8+ T cells in alopecia areata. Using CD4, CD8alpha, NKG2D, NKG2ACE and other markers, pooled cutaneous lymph node cells were sorted. cDNA prepared by RNA extraction and subsequent reverse transcription served as the template for sequencing. Produced via immunoSEQ multiplex PCR; TCRdb's table is partial and in-frame only. The table records under 9,000 clones without singletons, the ten largest covering approximately 18%. Sequenced input: CD8+ T cells sorted from a lymph node. The receptors come from a C3H/HeJ mouse with alopecia areata. The MHC haplotype recorded for the strain is H2-k.

This clone was seen at least ten times. Genes here carry mouse names. The CDR3 goes on 4 residues after the read ends, and that part is filled in from the germline J gene. The genes are TRBV14 and TRBJ2-4; D perhaps matches TRBD2 (6 bases). The CDR3 contains 15 residues. Looked up from germline, CDR1 is SGHDT and CDR2 is FRDEAV. V was shortened by 5 bases and J by 1 base, with 14 bases between the two germline ends. Incomplete CDR3 DNA: TGTGCCAGCAGCCCCCTGGGGTTGGGTCAAAAC. The encoded protein is CASSPLGLGQN. The full CDR3 protein is CASSPLGLGQNTLYF.

This clone was observed at least ten times. Mouse names are used for the genes. The CDR3 end lies 4 residues beyond the end of the read and is filled in from the germline J gene. The chain has TRBV19 and TRBJ2-7; 7 nucleotides align to TRBD1. Germline loops: CDR1 FNHDT, CDR2 SITEND (reference sequence). The length of the CDR3 is 14 residues. The covered CDR3 bases are TGTGCCAGCAGTATTATGCAGGGGGAGTAT. Encoded protein: CASSIMQGEY. The full CDR3 sequence reads CASSIMQGEYEQYF. Full variable domain (rest looked up from reference TRBV19 and TRBJ2-7): GGIITQTPKFLIGQEGQKLTLKCQQNFNHDTMYWYRQDSGKGLRLIYYSITENDLQKGDLSEGYDASREKKSSFSLTVTSAQKNEMAVFLCASSIMQGEYEQYFGPGTRLTVL.

This clone was counted many times. The gene names here belong to mouse. The sequenced fragment ends 4 residues before the CDR3 boundary, so the rest is inferred from the germline J gene. The chain recombines TRBV13-3 with TRBJ1-2, with a possible D match to TRBD1 (5 bases). CDR1 is NNHDY, CDR2 SYVADS, per germline. The CDR3 is 15 amino acids. The V end was cut by 0 bases, the J end by 0 bases, with 9 bases between. The CDR3 protein is CASSDEGLPNSDYTF. Incomplete CDR3 DNA: TGTGCCAGCAGTGATGAGGGACTCCCAAACTCC.

In this sample, this clone is medium-sized. Genes here carry mouse names. The CDR3 extends 4 residues past the end of the read, so its final part is completed from the germline J gene. This chain uses TRBV14 with TRBJ2-1; 8 bases are shared with TRBD1. CDR3 length: 17 residues. The V gene's germline CDR1 is SGHDT and CDR2 FRDEAV. The V segment lost 1 base and the J segment 0 bases; nucleotides outside the gene matches: 6. The CDR3 DNA, read in part, is TGTGCCAGCAGTTTCGGGGCAGGGGGCCTTAACTATGCT. Protein sequence: CASSFGAGGLNYA. The whole CDR3 region reads CASSFGAGGLNYAEQFF.

This clone was detected ten times or more. Gene and germline names: mouse. The read ends 4 residues shy of where the CDR3 ends; the end is completed using the germline J gene. The chain employs TRBV31 and TRBJ2-1; TRBD2 matches 9 bases. Trimming removed 0 bases from V and 0 bases from J; junction bases left unmatched: 6. The CDR3 sequence is 17 residues long. Germline values: CDR1 GKSSPN, CDR2 SITVG. The chain's CDR3 is CAWSLDDWGYNYAEQFF. CDR3 DNA, as far as it was read: TGTGCCTGGAGTCTAGATGACTGGGGGTATAACTATGCT.

This clone occurred many times. The germline and genes are mouse ones. The CDR3 DNA, read in part, is TGCACCTGCAGTGCAGATGGGGGGCTCTATGCT. This gives the protein CTCSADGGLYA. The whole CDR3 sequence reads CTCSADGGLYAEQFF. The chain employs TRBV1 and TRBJ2-1; D possibly corresponds to TRBD2 (7 bases). Sequencing ends 4 residues short of the CDR3 end; the germline J gene provides the rest. The germline V gene encodes CDR1 NSQYPW and CDR2 LRSPGD (reference sequence). V lost 0 bases to trimming and J lost 3 bases, with 9 bases between them. The CDR3 consists of 15 residues.

This clone was picked up many times. The germline and genes are mouse ones. The sequence runs out 4 residues before the end of the CDR3; the remainder is reconstructed from the germline J gene. The chain is built from TRBV14 and TRBJ2-7, with 8 positions matching TRBD1. There are 14 residues in the CDR3. Trimming at V came to 4 bases and at J to 2 bases, leaving 5 bases not matched to a gene. CDR1 is SGHDT and CDR2 is FRDEAV in the germline V gene. Incomplete CDR3 DNA: TGTGCCAGCAGTACCGGGACAGGAACCTAT. This translates into CASSTGTGTY. Given in full, the CDR3 is CASSTGTGTYEQYF.

This clone is medium-sized in the sample. Any gene name here is a mouse gene name. The read terminates 4 residues before the CDR3 end, so the remaining end is supplied by the germline J gene. V gene TRBV17 combines with J gene TRBJ2-2, with 12 nucleotides matching TRBD2. Unmatched junction bases numbered 3, after V lost 5 bases and J lost 2 bases. The CDR3 totals 16 residues. Germline assignment: CDR1 MNHDT and CDR2 YYDKIL. The CDR3: CASSPGLGGNTGQLYF. The DNA read from the CDR3 is TGTGCTAGCAGTCCTGGACTGGGGGGGAACACCGGG. The full variable domain, rest sourced from reference TRBV17 and TRBJ2-2, is DTTVKQNPRYKLARVGKPVNLICSQTMNHDTMYWYQKKPNQAPKLLLFYYDKILNREADTFEKFQSSRPNNSFCSLYIGSAGLEYSAMYLCASSPGLGGNTGQLYFGEGSKLTVL.

This clone qualifies as medium-sized. These gene names are mouse names. Read data end 4 residues before the CDR3 end; the end is taken from the germline J gene. This chain links TRBV29 with TRBJ2-1, with TRBD1 identical over 9 bases. The CDR3 has 14 residues. Germline V CDR1 and CDR2: MSHET, SYDVDS. The junction had 5 bases not matched to a gene; V was cut back by 6 bases and J by 5 bases. CDR3 bases read: TGTGCTAGCAGACCGGGACAGGGTAATGCT. Protein sequence: CASRPGQGNA. The CDR3 in full is CASRPGQGNAEQFF.

The sample holds a few counts of this clone. Mouse germline and gene names are used. The read stops 4 residues short of the end of the CDR3; the missing end is completed from the germline J gene. The V gene is TRBV19, the J gene TRBJ2-4; 9 nucleotides align to TRBD2. CDR1 is FNHDT, CDR2 SITEND, per germline (reference sequence). With 0 bases clipped from V and 0 bases from J, the junction kept 5 bases outside the gene matches. The CDR3 totals 17 residues. The CDR3 here is CASSIDWGATSQNTLYF. The CDR3 DNA, read in part, is TGTGCCAGCAGTATAGACTGGGGGGCGACTAGTCAAAAC.

This clone was counted at least ten times. Mouse gene names apply. The observed sequence ends 4 residues before the CDR3 terminus, with the missing tail filled in from the germline J gene. The V gene is TRBV13-3, the J gene TRBJ1-1; the D gene is possibly TRBD1 (5 bases). Germline-derived CDR1 and CDR2 are NNHDY and SYVADS. CDR3 size: 12 residues. V dropped 5 bases and J dropped 1 base, with 6 bases sitting between them. CDR3 amino acids: CASRDKNTEVFF. The CDR3 bases that were read are TGTGCCAGCAGGGACAAAAACACA.

This clone was seen many times. Any gene name here is a mouse gene name. The CDR3 end falls 4 residues outside the read, so it is completed with the germline J gene. This chain uses TRBV13-1 with TRBJ2-7; 10 bases line up with TRBD1. CDR1 and CDR2 (germline): NSHNY, SYGAGN. V lost 2 bases and J lost 3; bases outside the gene matches: 2. This CDR3 is built from 14 residues. CDR3 DNA, as far as it was read: TGTGCCAGCAGTGACGGACAGGGGGTCTAT. Its protein is CASSDGQGVY. The entire CDR3 reads CASSDGQGVYEQYF.

This clone was seen repeatedly, ten times or more. Gene names are the mouse ones. The CDR3 end is not reached by the read, which stops 4 residues before it; the germline J gene fills it in. The rearrangement links TRBV31 to TRBJ1-2, with D uncertain. The CDR3 has 12 amino acids. Germline V gene lookup returns CDR1 GKSSPN and CDR2 SITVG. The DNA read from the CDR3 is TGTGCCTGGAGTCCCCAGACTTCC. It codes for CAWSPQTS. The CDR3 in full is CAWSPQTSDYTF.

By sample fraction, this clone is large. The gene symbols are mouse symbols. The read comes to an end 4 residues before the CDR3 does, leaving the germline J gene to fill in the end. The V and J genes are TRBV5 and TRBJ2-5, with 10 bases lining up with TRBD2. CDR1 is LGHNA and CDR2 is YNLKQL in the germline V gene (reference sequence). CDR3 size: 14 residues. The chain's CDR3 is CASSPDWGEDTQYF. The covered CDR3 bases are TGTGCCAGCAGCCCCGACTGGGGGGAAGAC.

Worth noting for this clone: Gene names denote mouse genes. The CDR3 goes on 4 residues after the read ends, and that part is filled in from the germline J gene. This chain joins TRBV19 and TRBJ1-1; D gene uncertain. CDR3 length equals 12 residues. Germline CDR1 and CDR2: FNHDT and SITEND (reference sequence). Partial CDR3 DNA: TGTGCCAGCAGCCCCGCACAAACA. Its translation: CASSPAQT. The entire CDR3 protein is CASSPAQTEVFF. The variable domain in full, with the rest retrieved from reference TRBV19 and TRBJ1-1, is GGIITQTPKFLIGQEGQKLTLKCQQNFNHDTMYWYRQDSGKGLRLIYYSITENDLQKGDLSEGYDASREKKSSFSLTVTSAQKNEMAVFLCASSPAQTEVFFGKGTRLTVV.

This clone was recorded at least ten times. Mouse gene names and germline throughout. The CDR3 end is not reached by the read, which stops 4 residues before it; the germline J gene fills it in. The chain carries TRBV13-3 and TRBJ2-5; the D gene is possibly TRBD1 (5 bases). The CDR3 runs to 14 residues. Germline CDR1 NNHDY, CDR2 SYVADS. The DNA read from the CDR3 is TGTGCCAGCAGTGCAGGGATGAAAAAAGAC. This gives the protein CASSAGMKKD. The complete CDR3 sequence is CASSAGMKKDTQYF.

By share of the sample, this clone is medium-sized. These gene names are mouse names. The read ends 4 residues before the CDR3 terminus; that terminus is restored from the germline J gene. The chain employs TRBV13-3 and TRBJ2-1; 9 bases line up with TRBD1. The CDR3 covers 16 residues. The J segment lost 1 base and the V segment lost 3 bases, leaving 5 bases of the junction unmatched. Germline V gene data show CDR1 as NNHDY and CDR2 as SYVADS. The CDR3 DNA, read in part, is TGTGCCAGCAGTGGGACCGGGACAGGGAACTATGCT. This gives the protein CASSGTGTGNYA. The entire CDR3 reads CASSGTGTGNYAEQFF.

This clone was seen many times. Any gene name here is a mouse gene name. The read halts 4 residues ahead of the CDR3 end, with the missing end drawn from the germline J gene. This chain uses TRBV31 with TRBJ2-1; 8 nucleotides align to TRBD2. This CDR3 comprises 13 residues. Looked up from germline, CDR1 is GKSSPN and CDR2 is SITVG. CDR3 protein: CAWSWTGKAEQFF. CDR3 DNA (partial): TGTGCCTGGAGTTGGACTGGGAAGGCT.